This TCR beta chain was recovered during a study of OX40 agonist ivuxolimab in advanced cancers. Regarding this clone: What it binds is not known.

Here immunoSEQ multiplex PCR was the method, and the copy in TCRdb shows in-frame clones only, minus some. The profile shows about 60,000 clones, roughly nine tenths of them singletons. Broader study findings: At doses 0.1 to 3.0 mg/kg, CD4+ and CD8+ clones expanded.

Germline V gene sequence: CDR1 SGHTA, CDR2 FQGNSA. The CDR3 runs 15 residues. The V and J ends lost 4 bases and 0 bases respectively, with 11 bases between them. Material: CD4+ or CD8+ T cells sorted from blood, obtained in a trial of the OX40 agonist ivuxolimab. This clonotype was sampled from an adult with an advanced solid tumor such as melanoma, head and neck, liver or kidney cancer. The V and J genes are TRBV7-2 and TRBJ2-3; D is ambiguous. CDR3 bases: TGTGCCAGCAGCTCGGCCAGATCTAGCACAGATACGCAGTATTTT. Translation gives CASSSARSSTDTQYF.